The T cell receptor beta chain described here comes from a study of T-cell memory formation after mild COVID-19. Germline trimming cut 0 bases from V and 4 bases from J; bases unmatched to any gene: 5. Germline CDR1 reads LNHNV; CDR2 reads YYDKDF (reference sequence). The CDR3 totals 16 residues. This clonotype showed up just a few times. With constant-segment primers, 5'RACE yielded cDNA libraries of TCR alpha and TCR beta that carried sample barcodes and UMIs. TCRdb redid the calling of the 5' RACE reads with MiXCR, one entry per CDR3 protein. The sample has some 260,000 distinct CDR3 sequences, about 16% seen once.

The receptor's source is a man between 18 and 29 years old who had mild COVID-19 (a few samples of this study predate the infection). Cell type and time point are not known. Sequencing was performed on PBMCs or a T cell subset sorted from them (not recorded which). V is TRBV15 and J is TRBJ2-2; 7 bases line up with TRBD2. The CDR3 DNA reads as TGTGCCACCAGCAGAGATCTGCGGGGGAGCACCGGGGAGCTGTTTTTT. Encoded protein: CATSRDLRGSTGELFF.